The present entry profiles one T cell receptor (beta chain) with its context. No antigen is known for it. The targeted sequencing depth was 1 in 200,000 to 1 in 1 million T cells. Sequencing used immunoSEQ multiplex PCR; TCRdb keeps in-frame clones, though not all of them. The sample includes about 63,000 clones, over 60% of them seen just once. This CDR3 has 19 amino acids. Trimming left V 3 bases short and J 2 bases short, with 25 bases between. Germline CDR1 and CDR2: SGHTA and FQGTGA. These data belong to a study of cytotoxic CD8 clonotypes in ibrutinib-treated CLL. Whole-study context: Mean per-sample yields comprised 255,043 productive templates and 80,000 to 100,000 productive rearrangements. Study-wide results and caveats: Sampling schedules were unmatched across sustained-remission and progressing patients.

The rearrangement joins TRBV7-3 to TRBJ1-2; D possibly corresponds to TRBD1 (5 bases). The receptor's source is a human donor with chronic lymphocytic leukemia. Material: PBMCs, obtained after 12 months of ibrutinib treatment. In DNA form, the CDR3 reads TGTGCCAGCAGCTTCAAACTGGGACGGAAAAATGAAAGGAACTATGGCTACACCTTC. It codes for CASSFKLGRKNERNYGYTF.